Shown below are 3 T cell receptor beta chains from a single sample sequenced in a study of PD-L1 blockade in urothelial cancer. Profiling relied on immunoSEQ multiplex PCR, and the TCRdb table lists in-frame clones only, not all of them. The data show about 88,000 clones, with roughly 90% seen just once and around 1% held by the top ten. Time point meaning: pretreatment peripheral blood. The input for sequencing was PBMCs, taken around atezolizumab (anti-PD-L1) treatment. The receptors were gathered from a woman aged 80 or over with urothelial cancer.

The chain joins TRBV7-8 to TRBJ2-1, with 14 bases matching TRBD2. The CDR3 runs to 15 residues. Trimming removed 4 bases from V and 12 bases from J; junction bases left unmatched: 8. Germline values: CDR1 SGHVS, CDR2 FQNEAQ. The CDR3 DNA sequence: TGTGCCAGCAGCTCTGGACTAGCGGGAGGAGGCGTGCAGTTCTTC. The encoded protein is CASSSGLAGGGVQFF.

This clone was seen only once. The CDR3 nucleotides read TGCGCCAGCAGCTTGGGCAGGGGCTACTACAATGAGCAGTTCTTC. Translation: CASSLGRGYYNEQFF. The chain carries TRBV5-1 and TRBJ2-1; the D gene is possibly TRBD1 (6 bases). In germline, CDR1 is SGHRS, CDR2 YFSETQ. V was cut by 0 bases and J by 3 bases, with 10 bases left in between. There are 15 residues in the CDR3.

In nucleotides, the CDR3 is TGTGCCTGGTCCGCAGGGAGGGTCTTCACCGGGGAGCTGTTTTTT. It translates to CAWSAGRVFTGELFF. The chain links TRBV30 to TRBJ2-2; the match to TRBD2 covers 7 bases. Germline-derived CDR1 and CDR2 are GTSNPN and SVGIG (reference sequence). This CDR3 is 15 amino acids long. V lost 5 bases, J lost 4 bases, and 10 bases stayed unmatched.